The rows below give T cell receptor beta chains drawn from one sample of a study of spatial heterogeneity in lung cancer. TCRdb passed the 5' RACE reads through MiXCR, listing each CDR3 protein once. The data contain 25,000 to 30,000 distinct CDR3 sequences, around 6.9% of them seen just once; the ten biggest clones take up almost 25%. Here the sequenced sample was lung tumor tissue, taken at surgery. These receptors were taken from a male donor with early-stage non-small cell lung cancer. Each CDR3 is given without its conserved first and last residue. Rows give clone size only sometimes, using once, few, many, or a class for an expanded clone.

>few|TRBV29-1|TRBJ2-3
SVLVSTGGDTQY
>.|TRBV6-2/TRBV6-3|TRBJ2-7
ASSFGLSYEQY
>many|TRBV20-1|TRBJ2-7
SASAGQDSYEQY
>few|TRBV30|TRBJ2-2
AQSKTANTGELF
>many|TRBV6-2/TRBV6-3|TRBJ2-7
ASKGGPLSSYEQY
>many|TRBV7-2|TRBJ2-3
ASSWTVLDPVRTDTQY
>.|TRBV2|TRBJ2-7
ASSAETGGAEQY
>many|TRBV12-3/TRBV12-4|TRBJ2-3
ASSSSGNTQY
>few|TRBV6-5|TRBJ2-6
ASRAGEAGANVLT
>few|TRBV11-2|TRBJ2-7
ASSLSLSGGAVFLEQY
>many|TRBV20-1|TRBJ2-7
SARELQGFLKGQY
>few|TRBV20-1|TRBJ1-2
SAVYSSNYGYT
>many|TRBV11-2|TRBJ1-1
ASSRTNTEAF
>.|TRBV27|TRBJ1-2
ASSTGAIYGYT
>many|TRBV5-1|TRBJ1-1
ASTSPGQEAF
>many|TRBV4-1|TRBJ2-1
ASSQAGTTGWNEQF
>many|TRBV30|TRBJ2-7
AWSNRDSYEQY
>few|TRBV5-6|TRBJ2-1
ASSLVTLSSYNEQF
>many|TRBV12-3/TRBV12-4|TRBJ1-5
ASSFIDNQPQH
>.|TRBV5-6|TRBJ2-2
ASSEGLNTGELF
>few|TRBV9|TRBJ2-3
ASSVDPSGGNTDTQY
>many|TRBV10-2|TRBJ2-3
ATATDTQY
>.|TRBV12-3/TRBV12-4|TRBJ2-5
ASSPRQGRRETQY
>many|TRBV28|TRBJ1-4
ASSFDEKLF